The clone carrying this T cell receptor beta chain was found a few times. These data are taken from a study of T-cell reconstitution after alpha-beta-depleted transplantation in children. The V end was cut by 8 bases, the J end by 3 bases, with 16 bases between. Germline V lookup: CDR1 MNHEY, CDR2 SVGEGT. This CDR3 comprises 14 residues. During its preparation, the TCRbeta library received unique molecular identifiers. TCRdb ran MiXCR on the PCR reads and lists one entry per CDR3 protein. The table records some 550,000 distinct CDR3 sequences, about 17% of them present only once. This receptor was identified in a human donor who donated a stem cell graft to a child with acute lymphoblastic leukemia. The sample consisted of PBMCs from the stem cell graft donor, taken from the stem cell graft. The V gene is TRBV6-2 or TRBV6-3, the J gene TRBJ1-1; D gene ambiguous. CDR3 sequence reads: CASGKGGVYTEAFF. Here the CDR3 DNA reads TGTGCCAGCGGAAAAGGAGGAGTGTACACTGAAGCTTTCTTT.